This TCR beta chain was captured by sequencing in a study of T cells in Graves' hyperthyroidism and ophthalmopathy (dated by TCRdb to about 2019). In the study overall: Peripheral blood samples were taken at the time of initial diagnosis, prior to any treatment. To identify TCR V-J signatures that set the groups apart, the researchers used a discovery cohort of about a hundred patients, made up of roughly 45 with Graves' ophthalmopathy and approximately 57 with stable Graves' hyperthyroidism. Whether ophthalmopathy could be predicted prospectively was tested in an independent validation cohort made up of some 20 hyperthyroidism patients plus 17 patients who later progressed to ophthalmopathy. The approximately 100 discovery patients were randomly split 7:3 into training and test sets. Thyroid tissue and blood T-cell repertoires from about six Graves' hyperthyroidism patients were also compared in the study. After blood sampling, hyperthyroidism patients were treated with methimazole at a starting dose of 30 mg daily, and ophthalmopathy patients were treated with high-dose intravenous methylprednisolone. TCR Vbeta CDR3 sequencing of 130 to 150 peripheral blood samples (roughly 41 ophthalmopathy, approximately 80 hyperthyroidism and roughly 17 progressor patients) is reported in the paper. Overall study results and their limits: A 13 V-J signature model separated ophthalmopathy from stable hyperthyroidism, with roughly 88% sensitivity and roughly 82% specificity in cross-validation and 80%/75% in testing. No statistical method was used to set the sample size in advance, and investigators knew the group allocation. Most expanded thyroid clonotypes (frequency above 0.001) were also detected in blood, suggesting blood repertoires may reflect thyroid immune responses. In validation, progression to ophthalmopathy was predicted by the model with almost 71% sensitivity and approximately 78% specificity, a median of 6.5 months before onset.

A patient counted as having stable Graves' hyperthyroidism if no progression to ophthalmopathy occurred over 18 months of follow-up. Hyperthyroidism patients were aged 18 to 65 years and newly diagnosed, with disease duration of less than 2 months. Exclusion was applied to patients with uncontrolled infections, other autoimmune diseases, pregnancy or lactation. Diagnoses relied on clinical symptoms, serum thyroxine and TRAb, thyroid ultrasound and orbital computed tomography. PBMCs were isolated from about 9.1 ml of fresh peripheral blood by Ficoll-Paque density gradient centrifugation. Total RNA was extracted with Trizol reagent, and quality was checked on an Agilent 2100 Bioanalyzer. This clonotype was counted between two and nine times. Its cognate antigen has yet to be identified. Base quality data are lacking; no much larger clone is found one base away. Amplification of TCR beta CDR3 regions was carried out from RNA transcripts. The first round of RT-PCR for the TCR CDR3 was performed with the HTBI primer set and the Qiagen OneStep RT-PCR kit. Libraries were constructed in a second round of multiplex PCR, after which size selection and purification were carried out. The libraries were sequenced on an Illumina HiSeq2000 using paired-end 100 bp reads. On the study's bioinformatics: SOAPnuke was used to process the raw data, with reads discarded if the reads contained adapters or uncalled bases, had a mean Phred below 15, or lacked an exact constant-primer or identifier match. High-quality paired reads were merged with COPE v1.2.5, and unique nucleotide sequences were defined as clonotypes. Clonotypes were aligned to IMGT TRBV, TRBD and TRBJ reference segments using MiTCR v1.1. Analysis was restricted to V-J combinations with a frequency above 0.0001, which covered 98% to 99.2% of repertoires. A TCS score was defined as the ratio between F50 (clonal expansion) and ExV (chaos), using BLOSUM62-based TCRdist between CDR3 peptides within each V-J. Welch's t-statistics and random forest reduced some 510 V-J features to around 14, which were used in a naive Bayes classifier (R e1071). TCRdb handled the public reads itself, with Q25 trimming in fastp and clone calling in MiXCR, and kept productive beta chains. Every distinct CDR3 protein forms one entry, paired with its most common genes and DNA. Clone size and V and J calls follow TCRdb, not the original study. For this sample the table gives under 350,000 distinct CDR3 sequences, of which about 18% were detected only once. Of the sample, around 50% is held by the ten largest clones.

CDR1 and CDR2 are read off the germline V gene as MNHNS and SASEGT. The CDR3 has 14 amino acids, counting the end cysteine and phenylalanine. Only the CDR3 portion is preserved as DNA: 42 bases, with reading frame beginning at the first base. V and J are truncated by 7 bases and 5 bases respectively, leaving an intervening sequence of 14 bases. This chain is built from TRBV6-1 and TRBJ2-2, with no D gene named confidently. The sequence derives from a woman between 50 and 59 years old with Graves' hyperthyroidism. The sequenced material came from blood. The nucleotide sequence is TGTGCCAGCACTCGCGGAGCCCCTACCGGGGAGCTGTTTTTT. Translation gives CASTRGAPTGELFF.